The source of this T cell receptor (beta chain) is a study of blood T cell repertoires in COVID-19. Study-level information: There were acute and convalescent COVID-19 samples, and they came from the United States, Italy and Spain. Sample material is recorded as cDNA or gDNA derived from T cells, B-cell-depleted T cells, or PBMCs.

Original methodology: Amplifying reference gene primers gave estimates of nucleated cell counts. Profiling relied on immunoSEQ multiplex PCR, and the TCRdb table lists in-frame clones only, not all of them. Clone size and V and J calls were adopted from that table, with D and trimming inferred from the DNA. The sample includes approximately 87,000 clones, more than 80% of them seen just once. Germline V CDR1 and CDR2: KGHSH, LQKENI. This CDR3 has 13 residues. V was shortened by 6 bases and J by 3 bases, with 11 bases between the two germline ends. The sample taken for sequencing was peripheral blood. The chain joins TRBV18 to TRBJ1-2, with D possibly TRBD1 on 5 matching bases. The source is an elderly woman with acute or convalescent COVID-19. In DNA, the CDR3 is TGTGCCAGCTCCCTCAGGGAGGACTATGGCTACACCTTC. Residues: CASSLREDYGYTF.